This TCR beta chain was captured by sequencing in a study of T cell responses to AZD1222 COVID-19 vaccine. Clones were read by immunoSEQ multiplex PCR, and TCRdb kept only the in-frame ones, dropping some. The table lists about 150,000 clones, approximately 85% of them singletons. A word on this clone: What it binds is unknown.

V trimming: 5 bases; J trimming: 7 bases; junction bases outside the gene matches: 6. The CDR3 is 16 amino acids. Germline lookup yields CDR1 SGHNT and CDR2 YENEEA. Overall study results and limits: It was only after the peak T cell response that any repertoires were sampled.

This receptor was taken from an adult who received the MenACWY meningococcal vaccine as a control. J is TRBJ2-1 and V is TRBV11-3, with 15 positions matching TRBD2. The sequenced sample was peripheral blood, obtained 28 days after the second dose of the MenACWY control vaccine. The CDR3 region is CASSVGLAGGRNEQFF. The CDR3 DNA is TGTGCCAGCAGCGTTGGACTAGCGGGGGGGCGTAATGAGCAGTTCTTC.